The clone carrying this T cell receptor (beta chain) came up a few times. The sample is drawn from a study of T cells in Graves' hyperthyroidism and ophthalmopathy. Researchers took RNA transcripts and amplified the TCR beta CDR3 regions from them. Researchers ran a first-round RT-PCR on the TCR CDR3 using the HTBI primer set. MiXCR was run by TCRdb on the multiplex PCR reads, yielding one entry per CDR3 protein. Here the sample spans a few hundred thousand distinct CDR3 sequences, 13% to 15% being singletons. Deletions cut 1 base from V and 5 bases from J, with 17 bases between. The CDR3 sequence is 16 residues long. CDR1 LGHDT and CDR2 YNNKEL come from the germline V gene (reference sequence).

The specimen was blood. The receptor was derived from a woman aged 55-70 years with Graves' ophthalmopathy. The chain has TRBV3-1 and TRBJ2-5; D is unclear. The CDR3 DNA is TGTGCCAGCAGCCAAGGAACCCTGGCTAGATCCGAGACCCAGTACTTC. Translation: CASSQGTLARSETQYF.